The clone carrying this T cell receptor beta chain was seen once. The antigen is not known. Trimming cost V 5 bases and J 3 bases; bases outside gene matches: 4. The germline CDR1 and CDR2 sequences are SGHTA and FQGNSA. The CDR3 has 14 residues. This sample stems from a study of T cell responses to AZD1222 COVID-19 vaccine. Whole-study results and caveats: Of the AZD1222 recipients, only 5 to 7 were seropositive at baseline. Only after the peak T cell response were repertoires sampled. Dominant CD4 TCR responses targeted spike regions 160-218 and 743-854. Two doses of AZD1222 preceded a rise in Spike-specific TCR breadth and depth.

Produced via immunoSEQ multiplex PCR; TCRdb's table is partial and in-frame only. The sample lists fewer than 120,000 clones, roughly 92% occurring once. This chain joins TRBV7-2 and TRBJ2-5; 9 nucleotides match TRBD2. This clonotype was sampled from an adult who received the AZD1222 COVID-19 vaccine. The sample consisted of peripheral blood, taken 28 days after the second AZD1222 dose. The CDR3: CASSLSSGEETQYF. CDR3 DNA sequence: TGTGCCAGCAGCCTCTCTAGCGGGGAAGAGACCCAGTACTTC.